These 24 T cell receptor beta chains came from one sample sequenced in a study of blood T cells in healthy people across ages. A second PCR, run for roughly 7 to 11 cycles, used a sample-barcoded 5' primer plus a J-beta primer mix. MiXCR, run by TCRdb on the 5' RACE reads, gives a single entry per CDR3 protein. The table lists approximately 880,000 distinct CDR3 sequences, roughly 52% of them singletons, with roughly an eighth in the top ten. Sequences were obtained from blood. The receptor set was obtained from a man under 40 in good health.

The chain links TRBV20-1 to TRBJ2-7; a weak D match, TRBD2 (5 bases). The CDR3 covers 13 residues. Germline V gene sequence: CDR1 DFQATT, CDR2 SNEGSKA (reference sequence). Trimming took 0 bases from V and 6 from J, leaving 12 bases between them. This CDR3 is CSARDVPGSEQYF. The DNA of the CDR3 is TGCAGTGCTAGAGATGTTCCGGGGAGCGAGCAGTACTTC.

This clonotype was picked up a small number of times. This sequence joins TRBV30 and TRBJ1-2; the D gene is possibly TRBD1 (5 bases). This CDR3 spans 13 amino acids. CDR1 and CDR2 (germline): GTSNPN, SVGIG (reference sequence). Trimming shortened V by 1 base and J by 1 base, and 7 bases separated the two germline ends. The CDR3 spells CAWSAGNNYGYTF. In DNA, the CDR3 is TGTGCCTGGAGTGCAGGGAATAACTATGGCTACACCTTC.

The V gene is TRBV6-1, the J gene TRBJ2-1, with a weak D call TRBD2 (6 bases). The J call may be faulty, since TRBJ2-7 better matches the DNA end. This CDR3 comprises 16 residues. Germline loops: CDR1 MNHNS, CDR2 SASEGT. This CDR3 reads CASSDPHGSSYNEQYF. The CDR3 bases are TGTGCCAGCAGTGACCCCCACGGGAGCTCCTACAATGAGCAGTACTTC.

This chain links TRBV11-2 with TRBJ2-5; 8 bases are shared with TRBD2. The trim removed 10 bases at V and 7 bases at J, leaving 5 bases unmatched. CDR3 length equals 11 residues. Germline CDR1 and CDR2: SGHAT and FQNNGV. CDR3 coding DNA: TGTGCCACTTCTGCGGGGGGGACCCAGTACTTC. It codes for CATSAGGTQYF.

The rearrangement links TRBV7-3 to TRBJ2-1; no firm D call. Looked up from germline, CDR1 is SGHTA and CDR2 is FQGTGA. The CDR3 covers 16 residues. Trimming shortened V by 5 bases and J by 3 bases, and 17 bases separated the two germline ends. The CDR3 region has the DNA TGTGCCAGCAGCCCGGAAACATTGGCTAGCTACAATGAGCAGTTCTTC. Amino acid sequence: CASSPETLASYNEQFF.

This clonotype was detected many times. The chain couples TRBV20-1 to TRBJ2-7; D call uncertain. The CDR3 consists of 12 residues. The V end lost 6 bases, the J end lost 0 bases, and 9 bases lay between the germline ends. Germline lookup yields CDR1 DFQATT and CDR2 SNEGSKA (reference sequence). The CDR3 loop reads CSADISSYEQYF. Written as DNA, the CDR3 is TGCAGTGCCGACATTAGCTCCTACGAGCAGTACTTC.

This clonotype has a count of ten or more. The DNA of the CDR3 is TGTGCCAGCTCGGGTAGTGGGAACATTCAGTACTTC. Translation gives CASSGSGNIQYF. This sequence joins TRBV9 and TRBJ2-4, with D hard to call. V shed 7 bases and J shed 7 bases, with 12 bases lying between them. The CDR3 is 12 amino acids. Per germline, CDR1 SGDLS and CDR2 YYNGEE.

The CDR3 region has the DNA TGTGCCAGCAAGGCAGGCCACACAGATACGCAGTATTTT. This translates into CASKAGHTDTQYF. V and J are TRBV28 and TRBJ2-3; D ambiguous. The CDR3 has 13 residues. The V gene's germline CDR1 is MDHEN and CDR2 SYDVKM. V was cut by 7 bases and J by 2 bases, with 10 bases left in between.

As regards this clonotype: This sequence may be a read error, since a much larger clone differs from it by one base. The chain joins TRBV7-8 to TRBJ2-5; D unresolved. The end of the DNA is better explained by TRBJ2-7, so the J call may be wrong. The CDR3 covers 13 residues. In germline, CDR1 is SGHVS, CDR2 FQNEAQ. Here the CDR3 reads CAGSSIQEGEQYF. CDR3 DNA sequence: TGTGCCGGCAGCTCCATCCAGGAAGGCGAGCAGTACTTC.

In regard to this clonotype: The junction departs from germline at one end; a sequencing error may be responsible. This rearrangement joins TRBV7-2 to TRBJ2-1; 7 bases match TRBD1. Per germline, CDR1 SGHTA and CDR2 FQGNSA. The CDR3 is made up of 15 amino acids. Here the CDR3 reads CVSRDRRGPYNEQFF. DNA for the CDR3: TGTGTCAGCAGAGACCGTAGGGGGCCCTACAATGAGCAGTTCTTC.

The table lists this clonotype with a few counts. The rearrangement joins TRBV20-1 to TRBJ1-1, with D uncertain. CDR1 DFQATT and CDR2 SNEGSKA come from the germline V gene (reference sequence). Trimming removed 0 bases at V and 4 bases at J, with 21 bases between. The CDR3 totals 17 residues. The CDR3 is CSARDPFGEGSGTEAFF. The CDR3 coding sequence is TGCAGTGCTAGAGATCCCTTCGGTGAAGGGTCGGGCACTGAAGCTTTCTTT.

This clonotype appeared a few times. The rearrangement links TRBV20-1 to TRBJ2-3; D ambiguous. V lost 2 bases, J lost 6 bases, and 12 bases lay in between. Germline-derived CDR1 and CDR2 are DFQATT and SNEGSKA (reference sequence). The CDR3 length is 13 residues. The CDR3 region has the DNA TGCAGTGCTAGAAAGCCTATCCCCGATACGCAGTATTTT. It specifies CSARKPIPDTQYF.

CDR3 sequence reads: CASSGGDKNTGELFF. CDR3 DNA: TGTGCCAGCTCGGGGGGCGATAAGAACACCGGGGAGCTGTTTTTT. V gene TRBV18 combines with J gene TRBJ2-2; D possibly uses TRBD1 or TRBD2 (6 bases each). The CDR3 consists of 15 residues. The germline V gene encodes CDR1 KGHSH and CDR2 LQKENI. V was cut by 6 bases and J by 1 base, with 12 bases left in between.

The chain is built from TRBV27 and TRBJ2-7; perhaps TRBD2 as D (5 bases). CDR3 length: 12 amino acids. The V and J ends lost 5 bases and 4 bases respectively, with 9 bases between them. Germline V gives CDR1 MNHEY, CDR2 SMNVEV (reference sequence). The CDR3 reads CASSTSGYEQYF. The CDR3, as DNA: TGTGCCAGCAGTACATCGGGGTACGAGCAGTACTTC.

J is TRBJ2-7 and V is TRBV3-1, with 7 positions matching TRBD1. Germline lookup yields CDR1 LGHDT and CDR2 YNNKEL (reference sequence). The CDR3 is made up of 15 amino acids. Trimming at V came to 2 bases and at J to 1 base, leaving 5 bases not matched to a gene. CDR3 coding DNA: TGTGCCAGCAGCCAAACCCCGGGACAGTCCTACGAGCAGTACTTC. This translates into CASSQTPGQSYEQYF.

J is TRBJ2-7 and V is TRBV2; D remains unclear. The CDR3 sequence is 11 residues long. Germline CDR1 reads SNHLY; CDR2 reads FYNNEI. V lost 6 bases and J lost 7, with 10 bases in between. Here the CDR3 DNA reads TGTGCCAGCAGCTTCGACAAGGAGCAGTACTTC. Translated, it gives CASSFDKEQYF.

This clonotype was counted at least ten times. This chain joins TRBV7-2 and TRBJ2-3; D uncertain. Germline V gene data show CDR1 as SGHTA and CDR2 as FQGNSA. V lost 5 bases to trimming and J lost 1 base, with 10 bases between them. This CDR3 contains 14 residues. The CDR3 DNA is TGTGCCAGCAGCCCGTTGGCCGGCACAGATACGCAGTATTTT. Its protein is CASSPLAGTDTQYF.

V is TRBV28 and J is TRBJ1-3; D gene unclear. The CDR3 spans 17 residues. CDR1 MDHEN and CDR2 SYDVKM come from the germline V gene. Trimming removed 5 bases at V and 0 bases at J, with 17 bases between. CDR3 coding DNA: TGTGCCAGCAGTCCCGCCTCCTTTTGGAGCTCTGGAAACACCATATATTTT. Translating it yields CASSPASFWSSGNTIYF.

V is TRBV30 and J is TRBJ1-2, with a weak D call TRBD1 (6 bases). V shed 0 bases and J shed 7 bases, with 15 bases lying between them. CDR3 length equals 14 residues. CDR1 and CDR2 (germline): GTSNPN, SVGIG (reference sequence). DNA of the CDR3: TGTGCCTGGAGTGTCATCAGGGGCGGAGGTGGCTACACCTTC. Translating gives CAWSVIRGGGGYTF.

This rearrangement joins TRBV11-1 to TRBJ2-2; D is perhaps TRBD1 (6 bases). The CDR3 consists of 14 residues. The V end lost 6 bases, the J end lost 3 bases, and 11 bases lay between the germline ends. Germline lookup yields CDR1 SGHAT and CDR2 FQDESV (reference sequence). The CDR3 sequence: CASSARTDTGELFF. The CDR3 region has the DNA TGTGCCAGCAGTGCGAGGACAGACACCGGGGAGCTGTTTTTT.

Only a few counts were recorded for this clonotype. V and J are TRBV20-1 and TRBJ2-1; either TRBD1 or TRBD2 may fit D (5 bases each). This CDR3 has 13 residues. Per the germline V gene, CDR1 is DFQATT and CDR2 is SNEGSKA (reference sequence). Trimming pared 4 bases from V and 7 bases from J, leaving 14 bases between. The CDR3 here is CSAIRSEGNEQFF. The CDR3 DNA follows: TGCAGTGCTATAAGAAGCGAGGGGAATGAGCAGTTCTTC.

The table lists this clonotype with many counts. CDR3 amino acids: CASSRTDEQYF. Here the CDR3 DNA reads TGTGCCAGCAGCCGGACTGACGAGCAGTACTTC. V and J are TRBV6-6 and TRBJ2-7, with a possible D match to TRBD2 (5 bases). The V end lost 6 bases, the J end lost 5 bases, and 8 bases lay between the germline ends. Looked up from germline, CDR1 is MNHNY and CDR2 is SVGAGI (reference sequence). The CDR3 runs to 11 residues.

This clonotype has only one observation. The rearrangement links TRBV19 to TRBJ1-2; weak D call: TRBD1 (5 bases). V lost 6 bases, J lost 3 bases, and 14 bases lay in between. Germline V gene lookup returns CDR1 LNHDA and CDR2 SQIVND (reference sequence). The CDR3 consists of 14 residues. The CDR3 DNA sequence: TGTGCCAGTAGAACCCCGGGCAGGGACTATGGCTACACCTTC. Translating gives CASRTPGRDYGYTF. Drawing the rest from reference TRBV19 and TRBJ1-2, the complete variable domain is DGGITQSPKYLFRKEGQNVTLSCEQNLNHDAMYWYRQDPGQGLRLIYYSQIVNDFQKGDIAEGYSVSREKKESFPLTVTSAQKNPTAFYLCASRTPGRDYGYTFGSGTRLTVV.

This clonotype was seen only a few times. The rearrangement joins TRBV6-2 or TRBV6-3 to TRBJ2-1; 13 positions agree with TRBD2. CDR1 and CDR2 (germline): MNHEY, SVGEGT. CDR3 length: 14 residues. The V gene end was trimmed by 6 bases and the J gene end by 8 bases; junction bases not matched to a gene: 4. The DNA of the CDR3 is TGTGCCAGCAGACTAGCGGGGGGGACCCATGAGCAGTTCTTC. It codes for CASRLAGGTHEQFF.